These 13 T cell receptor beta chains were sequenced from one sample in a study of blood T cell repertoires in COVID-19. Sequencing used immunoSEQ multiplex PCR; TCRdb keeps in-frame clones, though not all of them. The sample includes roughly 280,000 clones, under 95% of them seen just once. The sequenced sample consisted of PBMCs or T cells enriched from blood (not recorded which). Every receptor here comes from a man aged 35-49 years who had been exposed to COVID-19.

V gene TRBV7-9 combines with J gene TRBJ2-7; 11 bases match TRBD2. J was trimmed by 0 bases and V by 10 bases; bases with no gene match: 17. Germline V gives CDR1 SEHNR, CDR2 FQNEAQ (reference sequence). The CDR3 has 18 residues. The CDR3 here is CATIGQGSSGRSSYEQYF. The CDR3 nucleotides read TGTGCCACTATAGGACAGGGGTCTAGCGGGAGGAGCTCCTACGAGCAGTACTTC.

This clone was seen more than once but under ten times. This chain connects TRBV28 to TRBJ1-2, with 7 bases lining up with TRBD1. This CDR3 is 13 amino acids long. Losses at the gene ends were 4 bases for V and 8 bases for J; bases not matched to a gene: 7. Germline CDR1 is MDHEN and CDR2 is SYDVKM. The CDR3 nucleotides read TGTGCCAGCAGTTCGTCAGACAGGGTGGGCTACACCTTC. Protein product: CASSSSDRVGYTF.

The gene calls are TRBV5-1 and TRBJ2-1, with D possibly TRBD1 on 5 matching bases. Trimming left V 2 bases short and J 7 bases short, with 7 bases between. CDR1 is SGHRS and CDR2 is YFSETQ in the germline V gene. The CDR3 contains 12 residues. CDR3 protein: CASSFRVNEQFF. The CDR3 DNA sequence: TGCGCCAGCAGCTTCAGGGTAAATGAGCAGTTCTTC.

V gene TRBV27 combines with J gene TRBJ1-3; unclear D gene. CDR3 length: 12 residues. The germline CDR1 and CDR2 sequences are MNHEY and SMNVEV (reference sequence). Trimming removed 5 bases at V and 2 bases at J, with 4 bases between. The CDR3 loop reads CASSLPGNTIYF. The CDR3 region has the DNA TGTGCCAGCAGTCTACCTGGAAACACCATATATTTT.

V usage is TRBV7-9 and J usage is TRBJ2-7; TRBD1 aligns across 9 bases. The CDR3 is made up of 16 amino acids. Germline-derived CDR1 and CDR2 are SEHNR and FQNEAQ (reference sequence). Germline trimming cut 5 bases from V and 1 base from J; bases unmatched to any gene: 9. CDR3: CASSKTGGVYSYEQYF. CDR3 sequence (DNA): TGTGCCAGCAGCAAAACAGGGGGCGTCTATTCCTACGAGCAGTACTTC.

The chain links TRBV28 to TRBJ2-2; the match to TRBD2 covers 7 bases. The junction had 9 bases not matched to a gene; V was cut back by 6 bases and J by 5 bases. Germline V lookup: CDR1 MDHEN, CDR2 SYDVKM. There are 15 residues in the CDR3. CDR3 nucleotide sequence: TGTGCCAGCAGCGCGGGGGTTAGAGGAACCGGGGAGCTGTTTTTT. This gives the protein CASSAGVRGTGELFF.

The CDR3 is CASSVELDAGHSNEKLFF. In nucleotides, the CDR3 is TGTGCCAGCAGCGTAGAACTCGACGCAGGTCATAGTAATGAAAAACTGTTTTTT. The chain carries TRBV9 and TRBJ1-4, with D hard to call. V was trimmed by 0 bases and J by 4 bases, leaving 19 bases between them. In germline, CDR1 is SGDLS, CDR2 YYNGEE. The CDR3 loop spans 18 amino acids.

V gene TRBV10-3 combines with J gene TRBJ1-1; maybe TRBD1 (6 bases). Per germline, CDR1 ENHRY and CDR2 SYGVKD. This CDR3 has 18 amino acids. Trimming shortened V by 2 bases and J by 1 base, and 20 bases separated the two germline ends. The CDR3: CAISEKVVQAQGNTEAFF. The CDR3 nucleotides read TGTGCCATCAGTGAGAAGGTTGTACAGGCACAGGGGAACACTGAAGCTTTCTTT.

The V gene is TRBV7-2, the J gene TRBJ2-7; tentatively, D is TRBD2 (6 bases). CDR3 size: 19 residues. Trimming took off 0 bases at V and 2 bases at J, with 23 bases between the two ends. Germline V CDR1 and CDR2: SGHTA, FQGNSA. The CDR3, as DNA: TGTGCCAGCAGCTTAGCTGGTATAGTTGGACTATCACGACCCTACGAGCAGTACTTC. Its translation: CASSLAGIVGLSRPYEQYF.

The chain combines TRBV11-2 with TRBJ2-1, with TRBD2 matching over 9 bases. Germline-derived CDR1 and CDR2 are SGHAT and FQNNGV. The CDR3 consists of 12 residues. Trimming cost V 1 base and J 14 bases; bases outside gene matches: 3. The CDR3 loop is CASSLVASGKFF. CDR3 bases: TGTGCCAGCAGCTTAGTCGCTAGCGGGAAGTTCTTC.

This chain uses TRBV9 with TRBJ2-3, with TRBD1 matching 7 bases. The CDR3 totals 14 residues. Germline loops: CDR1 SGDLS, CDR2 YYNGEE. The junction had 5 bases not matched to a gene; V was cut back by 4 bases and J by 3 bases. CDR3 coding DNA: TGTGCCAGCAGCTCAGGGGGTCGGACAGATACGCAGTATTTT. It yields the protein CASSSGGRTDTQYF. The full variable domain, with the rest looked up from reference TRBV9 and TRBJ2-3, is DSGVTQTPKHLITATGQRVTLRCSPRSGDLSVYWYQQSLDQGLQFLIQYYNGEERAKGNILERFSAQQFPDLHSELNLSSLELGDSALYFCASSSGGRTDTQYFGPGTRLTVL.

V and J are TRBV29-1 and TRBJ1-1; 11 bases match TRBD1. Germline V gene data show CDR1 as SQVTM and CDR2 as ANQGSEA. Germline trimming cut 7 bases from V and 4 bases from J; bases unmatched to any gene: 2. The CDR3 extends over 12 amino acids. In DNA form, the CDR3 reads TGCAGCGGGGACAGGGGGGGCACTGAAGCTTTCTTT. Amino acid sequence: CSGDRGGTEAFF.

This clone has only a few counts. The CDR3 spells CASSQMIADHTGELFF. The CDR3 DNA reads TGTGCCAGCAGCCAGATGATAGCGGACCACACCGGGGAGCTGTTTTTT. V and J are TRBV4-2 and TRBJ2-2; D may be TRBD2 (6 bases). The germline V gene encodes CDR1 LGHNA and CDR2 YNFKEQ. The germline V and J ends were trimmed by 3 bases and 3 bases, with 14 bases remaining between them. The CDR3 runs 16 residues.